The 6 T cell receptor beta chains reported below all come from one sample, sequenced in a study of yellow fever vaccine responses in identical twins. One entry per CDR3 protein results from TCRdb running MiXCR on the RT-PCR reads. The sample holds 9,500 or so distinct CDR3 sequences, over 65% seen once. This specimen consisted of T cells from blood (PBMCs), unsorted or a sorted subset (not recorded which), obtained before or after yellow fever vaccination (not recorded which). Receptor source: a woman younger than 30 who received the yellow fever vaccine.

The gene calls are TRBV6-2 or TRBV6-3 and TRBJ1-2; a possible D gene is TRBD1 (6 bases). Germline V gives CDR1 MNHEY, CDR2 SVGEGT. Trimming took off 6 bases at V and 4 bases at J, with 12 bases between the two ends. The CDR3 runs to 13 residues. Written as DNA, the CDR3 is TGTGCCAGCAGGCTCGGACAGACCTATGGCTACACCTTC. Amino acids: CASRLGQTYGYTF.

This sequence joins TRBV15 and TRBJ2-5; D is unresolved. This CDR3 spans 12 amino acids. Germline CDR1 is LNHNV and CDR2 is YYDKDF (reference sequence). Trimming took 5 bases from V and 4 from J, leaving 8 bases between them. The CDR3 region is CATSVTPETQYF. The DNA of the CDR3 is TGTGCCACCAGCGTAACTCCAGAGACCCAGTACTTC.

The chain uses TRBV12-3 or TRBV12-4 and TRBJ1-1; D perhaps matches TRBD1 (5 bases). The V end was cut by 2 bases, the J end by 1 base, with 8 bases between. This CDR3 comprises 14 residues. In nucleotides, the CDR3 is TGTGCCAGCAGTTTATTTCAGGGGAACACTGAAGCTTTCTTT. Its protein is CASSLFQGNTEAFF.

The V call is TRBV6-1, the J call TRBJ1-1; weak D call: TRBD1 (6 bases). This CDR3 comprises 13 residues. The germline gives CDR1 MNHNS, CDR2 SASEGT. V lost 7 bases to trimming and J lost 0 bases, with 9 bases between them. The CDR3 DNA reads TGTGCCAGCACGGGGGGCATGAACACTGAAGCTTTCTTT. Protein product: CASTGGMNTEAFF.

The chain recombines TRBV29-1 with TRBJ2-3; D tentatively reads TRBD1 or TRBD2 (6 bases each). Trimming pared 6 bases from V and 2 bases from J, leaving 15 bases between. The CDR3 sequence is 14 residues long. Germline-derived CDR1 and CDR2 are SQVTM and ANQGSEA. The CDR3 loop reads CSVQGGTNTDTQYF. The CDR3 DNA is TGCAGCGTCCAAGGGGGGACAAACACAGATACGCAGTATTTT.

The chain employs TRBV19 and TRBJ2-2; the D is unclear. CDR1 LNHDA and CDR2 SQIVND come from the germline V gene (reference sequence). The CDR3 spans 12 residues. V was pared by 11 bases and J by 7 bases, with 14 bases between. The CDR3 is CAACRRNGELFF. The CDR3 nucleotides read TGTGCCGCATGTCGGCGGAACGGGGAGCTGTTTTTT.